The 14 T cell receptor beta chains given below trace back to one sample, sequenced in a study of T cell responses to AZD1222 COVID-19 vaccine (TCRdb year 2021). The protocol used for the library was the immunoSEQ multiplex PCR assay. TCRdb carries this immuneACCESS record with in-frame sequences only. Its versions omit some clonotypes, under half of them owing to an unresolved V gene in the studies checked, with the rest unexplained. Within this sample are 95,000 to 150,000 clones, with approximately 80% of them counted one time only. Of the sample, 25% to 35% is held by the ten largest clones. The sample's time point, from its label and the paper: about 28 days (+/-7) after the second vaccine dose. The sample was peripheral blood, taken 28 days after the second AZD1222 dose. These receptors were collected from an adult who received the AZD1222 COVID-19 vaccine.

The chain joins TRBV4-2 to TRBJ1-3, with unresolved D. CDR1 LGHNA and CDR2 YNFKEQ come from the germline V gene. This CDR3 has 16 residues. V gave up 1 base and J gave up 6 bases, with 16 bases separating them. The DNA for the CDR3 is TGTGCCAGCAGCCAAGTATGGCGGGAGTCGGAAAACACCATATATTTT. It codes for CASSQVWRESENTIYF.

The genes are TRBV19 and TRBJ2-1, with TRBD1 matching 10 bases. The CDR3 runs 16 residues. Unmatched junction bases numbered 6, after V lost 7 bases and J lost 0 bases. Germline lookup yields CDR1 LNHDA and CDR2 SQIVND (reference sequence). The CDR3 coding sequence is TGTGCCAGTACCCGACAGGGGGCGAGCTCCTACAATGAGCAGTTCTTC. This codes for CASTRQGASSYNEQFF.

This chain connects TRBV28 to TRBJ1-6; D perhaps matches TRBD1 (6 bases). V lost 5 bases to trimming and J lost 7 bases, with 18 bases between them. Per germline, CDR1 MDHEN and CDR2 SYDVKM. This CDR3 is 16 amino acids long. This CDR3 reads CASSQYRSGQNSPLHF. CDR3 nucleotide sequence: TGTGCCAGCAGTCAATACCGGTCCGGACAGAATTCACCCCTCCACTTT. The variable domain in full, with the rest retrieved from reference TRBV28 and TRBJ1-6, is DVKVTQSSRYLVKRTGEKVFLECVQDMDHENMFWYRQDPGLGLRLIYFSYDVKMKEKGDIPEGYSVSREKKERFSLILESASTNQTSMYLCASSQYRSGQNSPLHFGNGTRLTVT.

The chain carries TRBV30 and TRBJ1-5; a weak D match, TRBD1 (5 bases). V lost 5 bases and J 4 bases, leaving 12 bases between the germline ends. This CDR3 has 13 amino acids. Germline V gives CDR1 GTSNPN, CDR2 SVGIG (reference sequence). This CDR3 reads CAWAGGGNQPQHF. The CDR3 nucleotides are TGTGCCTGGGCCGGGGGAGGAAATCAGCCCCAGCATTTT.

The rearrangement uses TRBV2 and TRBJ1-1; D uncertain. Germline lookup yields CDR1 SNHLY and CDR2 FYNNEI. V shed 7 bases and J shed 0 bases, with 12 bases lying between them. CDR3 length: 14 residues. CDR3 in amino acids: CASIPGIMNTEAFF. In nucleotides, the CDR3 is TGTGCCAGCATACCTGGAATCATGAACACTGAAGCTTTCTTT. Looking up the rest from reference TRBV2 and TRBJ1-1 gives the full variable domain: EPEVTQTPSHQVTQMGQEVILRCVPISNHLYFYWYRQILGQKVEFLVSFYNNEISEKSEIFDDQFSVERPDGSNFTLKIRSTKLEDSAMYFCASIPGIMNTEAFFGQGTRLTVV.

The chain is built from TRBV15 and TRBJ2-5; TRBD2 matches at 8 bases. This CDR3 is built from 16 residues. V trimming: 5 bases; J trimming: 6 bases; junction bases outside the gene matches: 14. Germline V gives CDR1 LNHNV, CDR2 YYDKDF (reference sequence). The CDR3 protein is CATSGDLGLGGKTQYF. CDR3 DNA sequence: TGTGCCACCAGCGGGGATTTGGGACTAGGGGGAAAGACCCAGTACTTC.

The chain employs TRBV7-6 and TRBJ1-2; D remains unclear. Trimming left V 5 bases short and J 4 bases short, with 5 bases between. The germline V gene encodes CDR1 SGHVS and CDR2 FNYEAQ. This CDR3 contains 11 residues. CDR3 protein: CASSPLYGYTF. CDR3 nucleotide sequence: TGTGCCAGCAGCCCTCTCTATGGCTACACCTTC.

The chain couples TRBV12-3 or TRBV12-4 to TRBJ2-2; no definite D call. CDR3 size: 12 residues. V dropped 6 bases and J dropped 3 bases, with 5 bases sitting between them. Here the CDR3 DNA reads TGTGCCAGCAGGGTGCACACCGGGGAGCTGTTTTTT. It translates to CASRVHTGELFF.

V gene TRBV3-1 (or the pseudogene TRBV3-2) combines with J gene TRBJ2-7; 7 bases match TRBD1. Trimming took 4 bases from V and 5 from J; bases not matched to a gene: 5. CDR1 and CDR2 from the germline V gene are LGHDT and YNNKEL (reference sequence). This CDR3 is built from 13 residues. The CDR3 reads CASSPGTVDEQYF. The CDR3 DNA reads as TGTGCCAGCAGCCCAGGGACAGTCGACGAGCAGTACTTC.

This clone showed up just once. The V call is TRBV7-9, the J call TRBJ1-2; a possible D gene is TRBD1 (5 bases). Germline-derived CDR1 and CDR2 are SEHNR and FQNEAQ (reference sequence). The V and J ends lost 0 bases and 3 bases respectively, with 14 bases between them. CDR3 length: 16 residues. CDR3 bases: TGTGCCAGCAGCTTAGCCGGCGGTTGGGGCGACTATGGCTACACCTTC. Translation gives CASSLAGGWGDYGYTF.

The gene calls are TRBV18 and TRBJ1-2; D unclear. CDR3 length equals 12 residues. CDR1 is KGHSH and CDR2 is LQKENI in the germline V gene. V was shortened by 5 bases and J by 1 base, with 5 bases between the two germline ends. The CDR3 sequence: CASSGVNYGYTF. The CDR3 DNA follows: TGTGCCAGCTCAGGGGTTAACTATGGCTACACCTTC.

The chain combines TRBV19 with TRBJ2-7, with 8 bases matching TRBD1. The junction had 2 bases not matched to a gene; V was cut back by 5 bases and J by 2 bases. Germline CDR1 LNHDA, CDR2 SQIVND (reference sequence). This CDR3 comprises 13 residues. The CDR3 here is CASSAGQAYEQYF. The CDR3 DNA follows: TGTGCCAGTAGTGCGGGACAGGCCTACGAGCAGTACTTC.

This clone occurred a few times. The CDR3 DNA follows: TGTGCCAGCGGACTAGCGGGACCCCAAGAGACCCAGTACTTC. Its translation: CASGLAGPQETQYF. V gene TRBV6-6 combines with J gene TRBJ2-5; 12 bases are shared with TRBD2. The CDR3 totals 14 residues. After removal of 8 bases from V and 1 base from J, the junction contained 2 bases not matched to a gene. Germline V gene lookup returns CDR1 MNHNY and CDR2 SVGAGI (reference sequence).

This sequence joins TRBV19 and TRBJ1-1, with 8 bases that match TRBD1. CDR1 and CDR2 from the germline V gene are LNHDA and SQIVND (reference sequence). The CDR3 totals 15 residues. Losses at the gene ends were 1 base for V and 1 base for J; bases not matched to a gene: 2. CDR3 residues: CASSIGTGGNTEAFF. The CDR3 DNA reads as TGTGCCAGTAGTATAGGAACAGGGGGGAACACTGAAGCTTTCTTT.